The 10 T cell receptor beta chains below come from one sample, sequenced in a study of response to subunit inactivated influenza vaccine. TCRdb redid the calling of the RT-PCR reads with MiXCR, one entry per CDR3 protein. The sample holds more than 400,000 distinct CDR3 sequences; less than 7.5% are singletons and the top ten take over 10%. The sequencing used PBMCs from blood, collected 23 months after vaccination. The receptors originated from a man aged 50-75 years who received an inactivated influenza vaccine.

Notes on this clonotype: Relative to the germline gene, one junction end is altered; a read error may explain this. This chain connects TRBV20-1 to TRBJ1-6; the D gene is possibly TRBD1 (5 bases). Germline loops: CDR1 DFQATT, CDR2 SNEGSKA (reference sequence). CDR3 length: 17 amino acids. The CDR3 protein is CSSRAPGPSSYNSPLHF. The DNA for the CDR3 is TGCAGTTCTAGAGCACCGGGGCCGAGCTCCTATAATTCACCCCTCCACTTT.

This clonotype appeared a few times. The chain employs TRBV6-1 and TRBJ2-3, with TRBD1 as a possible D gene (6 bases). Germline V lookup: CDR1 MNHNS, CDR2 SASEGT. Trimming removed 4 bases at V and 1 base at J, with 12 bases between. The CDR3 is made up of 15 amino acids. The CDR3 here is CASSAGRGGTDTQYF. For the CDR3, the DNA is TGTGCCAGCAGTGCCGGCAGGGGCGGCACAGATACGCAGTATTTT.

The chain recombines TRBV15 with TRBJ2-2; 9 bases align to TRBD2. The V segment lost 0 bases and the J segment 6 bases; nucleotides outside the gene matches: 2. Germline CDR1 LNHNV, CDR2 YYDKDF (reference sequence). This CDR3 spans 15 amino acids. Written as DNA, the CDR3 is TGTGCCACCAGCAGAGAGCGGGAGGGCCCCGGGGAGCTGTTTTTT. Translation: CATSREREGPGELFF.

This clonotype was recorded at least ten times. V and J are TRBV5-6 and TRBJ1-1; no firm D call. Germline V CDR1 and CDR2: SGHDT, YYEEEE. CDR3 length: 16 residues. Trimming left V 4 bases short and J 7 bases short, with 23 bases between. CDR3 nucleotide sequence: TGTGCCAGCAGCCGGGTCGGAGTGGGAGACCCCCATGAAGCTTTCTTT. Protein product: CASSRVGVGDPHEAFF.

This clonotype was picked up a small number of times. This chain joins TRBV19 and TRBJ2-5; D ambiguous. V gave up 3 bases and J gave up 5 bases, with 16 bases separating them. The CDR3 is made up of 15 amino acids. Germline CDR1 and CDR2: LNHDA and SQIVND (reference sequence). The DNA for the CDR3 is TGTGCCAGTAGTATGGCGGCAGGACCTGTGGAGACCCAGTACTTC. This sequence encodes CASSMAAGPVETQYF.

This clonotype was observed a handful of times. The chain links TRBV6-1 to TRBJ1-1; 10 bases line up with TRBD1. The V gene end was trimmed by 6 bases and the J gene end by 3 bases; junction bases not matched to a gene: 10. The length of the CDR3 is 16 residues. Germline CDR1 reads MNHNS; CDR2 reads SASEGT. Here the CDR3 reads CASRATWDRGDTEAFF. Written as DNA, the CDR3 is TGTGCCAGCAGAGCGACCTGGGACAGGGGAGACACTGAAGCTTTCTTT.

This chain connects TRBV12-3 or TRBV12-4 to TRBJ1-6; D gene uncertain. Trimming removed 5 bases from V and 8 bases from J, with 10 bases in between. The CDR3 totals 13 residues. CDR3 sequence (DNA): TGTGCCAGCAGTCCACTACAGTATTCACCCCTCCACTTT. This encodes CASSPLQYSPLHF.

This rearrangement joins TRBV20-1 to TRBJ2-3; possible D gene TRBD1, 5 bases. The CDR3 length is 13 residues. The V gene's germline CDR1 is DFQATT and CDR2 SNEGSKA (reference sequence). V lost 2 bases to trimming and J lost 4 bases, with 10 bases between them. CDR3 in amino acids: CSARPAGSDTQYF. CDR3 nucleotides: TGCAGTGCTAGACCAGCAGGGTCAGATACGCAGTATTTT.

J is TRBJ2-3 and V is TRBV5-1, with 15 nucleotides matching TRBD2. The CDR3 totals 17 residues. CDR1 SGHRS and CDR2 YFSETQ come from the germline V gene. Unmatched junction bases numbered 8, after V lost 4 bases and J lost 5 bases. The CDR3 sequence is CASSQGLAGGWGDTQYF. The CDR3 DNA reads as TGCGCCAGCAGCCAGGGACTAGCGGGGGGCTGGGGAGATACGCAGTATTTT. The variable domain in full, completed from reference TRBV5-1 and TRBJ2-3, reads KAGVTQTPRYLIKTRGQQVTLSCSPISGHRSVSWYQQTPGQGLQFLFEYFSETQRNKGNFPGRFSGRQFSNSRSEMNVSTLELGDSALYLCASSQGLAGGWGDTQYFGPGTRLTVL.

This clonotype was recorded at least ten times. The chain joins TRBV10-3 to TRBJ1-3; D is unresolved. The CDR3 contains 15 residues. Per the germline V gene, CDR1 is ENHRY and CDR2 is SYGVKD. V lost 7 bases to trimming and J lost 0 bases, with 13 bases between them. CDR3 sequence: CAIKPGIISGNTIYF. The CDR3, as DNA: TGTGCCATCAAACCGGGGATAATCTCTGGAAACACCATATATTTT.